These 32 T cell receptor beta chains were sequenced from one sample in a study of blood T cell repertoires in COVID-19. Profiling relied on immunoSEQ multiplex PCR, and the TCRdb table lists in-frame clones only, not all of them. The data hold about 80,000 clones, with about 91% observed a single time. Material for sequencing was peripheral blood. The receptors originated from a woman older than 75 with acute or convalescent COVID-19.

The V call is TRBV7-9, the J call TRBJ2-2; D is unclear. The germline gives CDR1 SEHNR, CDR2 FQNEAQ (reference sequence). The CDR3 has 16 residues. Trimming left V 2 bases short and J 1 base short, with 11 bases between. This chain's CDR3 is CASSLRSGWNTGELFF. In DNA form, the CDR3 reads TGTGCCAGCAGCTTAAGGTCAGGATGGAACACCGGGGAGCTGTTTTTT. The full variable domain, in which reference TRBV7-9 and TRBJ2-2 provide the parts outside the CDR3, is DTGVSQNPRHKITKRGQNVTFRCDPISEHNRLYWYRQTLGQGPEFLTYFQNEAQLEKSRLLSDRFSAERPKGSFSTLEIQRTEQGDSAMYLCASSLRSGWNTGELFFGEGSRLTVL.

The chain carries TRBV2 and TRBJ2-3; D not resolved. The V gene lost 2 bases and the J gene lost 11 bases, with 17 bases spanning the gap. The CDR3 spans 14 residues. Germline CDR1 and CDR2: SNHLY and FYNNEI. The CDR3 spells CASSELAKSLEQYF. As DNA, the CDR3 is TGTGCCAGCAGTGAACTGGCAAAGTCCCTTGAGCAGTATTTT.

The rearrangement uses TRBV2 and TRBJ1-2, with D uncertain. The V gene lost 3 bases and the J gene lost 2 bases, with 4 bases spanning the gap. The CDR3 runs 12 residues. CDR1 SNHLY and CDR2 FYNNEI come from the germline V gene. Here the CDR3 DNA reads TGTGCCAGCAGTGACGGGAACTATGGCTACACCTTC. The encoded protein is CASSDGNYGYTF.

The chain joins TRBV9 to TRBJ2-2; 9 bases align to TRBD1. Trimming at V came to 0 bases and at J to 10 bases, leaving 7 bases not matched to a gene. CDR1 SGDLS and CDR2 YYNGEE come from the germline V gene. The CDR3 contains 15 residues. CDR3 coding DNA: TGTGCCAGCAGCGTAGAGTACAGGGGGCGTGAGGAGCTGTTTTTT. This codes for CASSVEYRGREELFF.

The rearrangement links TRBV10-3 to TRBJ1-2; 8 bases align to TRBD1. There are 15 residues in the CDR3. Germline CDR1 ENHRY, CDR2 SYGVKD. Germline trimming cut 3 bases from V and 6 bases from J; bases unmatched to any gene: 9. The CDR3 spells CAISDRGLTTNGYTF. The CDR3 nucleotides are TGTGCCATCAGTGACAGGGGGCTCACCACCAATGGCTACACCTTC.

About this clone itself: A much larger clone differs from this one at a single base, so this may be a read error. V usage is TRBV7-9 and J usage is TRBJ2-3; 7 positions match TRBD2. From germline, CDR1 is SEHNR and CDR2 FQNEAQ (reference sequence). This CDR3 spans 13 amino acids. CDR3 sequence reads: CADQGLRTDTQYF. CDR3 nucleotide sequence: TGTGCTGATCAGGGACTAAGGACAGATACGCAGTATTTT.

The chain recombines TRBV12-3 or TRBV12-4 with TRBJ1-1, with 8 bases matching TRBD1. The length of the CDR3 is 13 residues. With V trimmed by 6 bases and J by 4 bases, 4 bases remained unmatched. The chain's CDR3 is CASSVQGATEAFF. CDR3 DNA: TGTGCCAGCAGCGTCCAGGGGGCCACTGAAGCTTTCTTT.

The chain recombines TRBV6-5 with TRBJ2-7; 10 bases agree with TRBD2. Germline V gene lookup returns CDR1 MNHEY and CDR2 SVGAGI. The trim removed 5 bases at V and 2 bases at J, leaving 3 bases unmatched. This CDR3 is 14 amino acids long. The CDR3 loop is CASSLAGVTYEQYF. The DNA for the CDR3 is TGTGCCAGCAGTCTAGCGGGAGTAACCTACGAGCAGTACTTC.

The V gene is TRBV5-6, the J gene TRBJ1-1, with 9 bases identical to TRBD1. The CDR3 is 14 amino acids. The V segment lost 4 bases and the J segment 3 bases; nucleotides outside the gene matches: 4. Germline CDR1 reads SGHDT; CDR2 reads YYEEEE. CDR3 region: CASSRDRVHTEAFF. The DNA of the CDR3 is TGTGCCAGCAGCCGGGACAGGGTCCACACTGAAGCTTTCTTT.

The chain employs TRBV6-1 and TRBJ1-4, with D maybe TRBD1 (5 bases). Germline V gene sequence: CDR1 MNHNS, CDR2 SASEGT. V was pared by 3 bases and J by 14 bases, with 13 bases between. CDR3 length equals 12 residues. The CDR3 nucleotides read TGTGCCAGCAGTGACCCGACAGAGGATCTGTTTTTT. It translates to CASSDPTEDLFF.

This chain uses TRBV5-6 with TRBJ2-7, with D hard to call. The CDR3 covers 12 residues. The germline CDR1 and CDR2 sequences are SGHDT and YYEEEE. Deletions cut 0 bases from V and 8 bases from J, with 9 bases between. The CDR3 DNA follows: TGTGCCAGCAGCTTGGGGTCTATACAGCAGTACTTC. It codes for CASSLGSIQQYF.

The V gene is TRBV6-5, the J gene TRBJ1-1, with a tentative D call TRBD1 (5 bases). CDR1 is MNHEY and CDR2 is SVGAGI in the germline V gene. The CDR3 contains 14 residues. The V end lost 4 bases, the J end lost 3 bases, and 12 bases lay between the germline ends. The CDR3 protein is CASSSGYQDTEAFF. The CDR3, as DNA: TGTGCCAGCAGTTCAGGGTACCAAGACACTGAAGCTTTCTTT.

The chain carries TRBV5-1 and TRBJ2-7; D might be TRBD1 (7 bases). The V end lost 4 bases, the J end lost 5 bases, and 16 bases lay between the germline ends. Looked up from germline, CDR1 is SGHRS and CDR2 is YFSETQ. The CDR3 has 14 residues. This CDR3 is CASSTPEGADEQYF. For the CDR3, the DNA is TGCGCCAGCAGCACCCCGGAGGGGGCCGACGAGCAGTACTTC.

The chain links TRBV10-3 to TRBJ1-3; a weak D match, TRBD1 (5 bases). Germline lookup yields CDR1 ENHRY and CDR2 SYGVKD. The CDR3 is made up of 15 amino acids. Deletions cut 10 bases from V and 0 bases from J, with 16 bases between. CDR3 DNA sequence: TGTGCCACCGGGGGACTGGCATTCTCTGGAAACACCATATATTTT. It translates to CATGGLAFSGNTIYF.

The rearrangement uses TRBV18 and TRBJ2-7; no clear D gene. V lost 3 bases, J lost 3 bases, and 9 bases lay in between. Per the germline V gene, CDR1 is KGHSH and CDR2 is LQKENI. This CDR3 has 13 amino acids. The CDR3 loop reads CASSPRQIYEQYF. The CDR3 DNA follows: TGTGCCAGCTCACCGCGGCAGATCTACGAGCAGTACTTC.

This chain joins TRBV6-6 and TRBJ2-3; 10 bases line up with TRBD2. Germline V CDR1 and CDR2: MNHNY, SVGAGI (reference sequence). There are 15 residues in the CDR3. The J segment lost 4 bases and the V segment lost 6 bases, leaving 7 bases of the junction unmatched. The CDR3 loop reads CASRISGGDADTQYF. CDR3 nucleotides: TGTGCCAGCAGGATAAGCGGGGGGGACGCAGATACGCAGTATTTT.

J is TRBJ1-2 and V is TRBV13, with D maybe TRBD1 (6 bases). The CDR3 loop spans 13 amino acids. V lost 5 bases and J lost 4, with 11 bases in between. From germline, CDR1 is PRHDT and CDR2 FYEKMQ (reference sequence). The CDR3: CASSVTGTYGYTF. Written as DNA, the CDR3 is TGTGCCAGCAGCGTAACAGGGACCTATGGCTACACCTTC.

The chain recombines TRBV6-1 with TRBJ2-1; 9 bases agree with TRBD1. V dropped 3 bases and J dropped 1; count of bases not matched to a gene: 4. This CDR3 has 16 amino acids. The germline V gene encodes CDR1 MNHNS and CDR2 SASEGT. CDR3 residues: CASSEVTGGSYNEQFF. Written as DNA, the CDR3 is TGTGCCAGCAGTGAGGTGACAGGGGGGTCCTACAATGAGCAGTTCTTC.

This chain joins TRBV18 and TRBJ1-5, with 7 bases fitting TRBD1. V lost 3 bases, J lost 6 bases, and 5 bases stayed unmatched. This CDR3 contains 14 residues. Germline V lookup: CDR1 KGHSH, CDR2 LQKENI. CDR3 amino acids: CASSPDRVPQPQHF. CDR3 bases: TGTGCCAGCTCACCCGACAGGGTCCCTCAGCCCCAGCATTTT.

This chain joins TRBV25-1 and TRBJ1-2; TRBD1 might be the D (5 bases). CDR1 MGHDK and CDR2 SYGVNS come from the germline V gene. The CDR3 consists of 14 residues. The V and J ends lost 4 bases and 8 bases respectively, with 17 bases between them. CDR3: CASSAPGGRRGYTF. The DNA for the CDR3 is TGTGCCAGCAGTGCCCCTGGGGGGAGGAGAGGCTACACCTTC.

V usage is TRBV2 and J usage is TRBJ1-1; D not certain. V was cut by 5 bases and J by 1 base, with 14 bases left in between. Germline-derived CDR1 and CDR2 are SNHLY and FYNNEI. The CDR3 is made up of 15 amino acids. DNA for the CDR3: TGTGCCAGCAGTCGTAATCGGGAGCCGAACACTGAAGCTTTCTTT. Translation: CASSRNREPNTEAFF.

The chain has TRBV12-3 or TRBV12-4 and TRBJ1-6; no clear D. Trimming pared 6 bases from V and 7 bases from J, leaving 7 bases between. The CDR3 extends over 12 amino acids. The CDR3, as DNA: TGTGCCAGCAGGGCCCAAAATTCACCCCTCCACTTT. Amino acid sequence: CASRAQNSPLHF.

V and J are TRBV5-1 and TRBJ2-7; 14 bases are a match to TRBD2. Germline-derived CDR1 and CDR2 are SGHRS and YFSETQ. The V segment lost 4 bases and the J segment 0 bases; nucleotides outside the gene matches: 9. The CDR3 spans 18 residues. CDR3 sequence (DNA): TGCGCCAGCAGCCCCCGGACTAGCGGGGGGTTAAGCTCCTACGAGCAGTACTTC. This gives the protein CASSPRTSGGLSSYEQYF.

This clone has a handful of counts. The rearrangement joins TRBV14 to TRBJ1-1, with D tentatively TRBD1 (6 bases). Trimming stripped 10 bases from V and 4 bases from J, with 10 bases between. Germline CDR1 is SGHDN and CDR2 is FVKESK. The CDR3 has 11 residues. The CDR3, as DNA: TGTGCCACCGGCAGGGGCACTGAAGCTTTCTTT. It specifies CATGRGTEAFF. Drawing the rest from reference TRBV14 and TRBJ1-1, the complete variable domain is EAGVTQFPSHSVIEKGQTVTLRCDPISGHDNLYWYRRVMGKEIKFLLHFVKESKQDESGMPNNRFLAERTGGTYSTLKVQPAELEDSGVYFCATGRGTEAFFGQGTRLTVV.

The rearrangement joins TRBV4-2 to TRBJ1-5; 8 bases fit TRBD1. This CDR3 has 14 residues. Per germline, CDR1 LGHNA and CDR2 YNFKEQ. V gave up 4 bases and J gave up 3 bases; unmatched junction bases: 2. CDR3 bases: TGTGCCAGCAGCCCAGGGGGCAACAATCAGCCCCAGCATTTT. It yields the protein CASSPGGNNQPQHF.

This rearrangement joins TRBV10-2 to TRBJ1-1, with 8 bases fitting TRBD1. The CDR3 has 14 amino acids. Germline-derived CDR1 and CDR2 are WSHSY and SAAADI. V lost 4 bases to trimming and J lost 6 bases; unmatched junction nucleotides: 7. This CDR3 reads CASSGAGGGSEAFF. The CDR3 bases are TGCGCCAGCAGTGGCGCAGGGGGCGGTTCTGAAGCTTTCTTT.

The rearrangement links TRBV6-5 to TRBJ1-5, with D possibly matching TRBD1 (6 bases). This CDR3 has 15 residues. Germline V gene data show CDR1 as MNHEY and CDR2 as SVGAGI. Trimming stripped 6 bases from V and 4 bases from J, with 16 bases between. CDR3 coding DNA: TGTGCCAGCAGCCCCCAGGGGACGGATAATCAGCCCCAGCATTTT. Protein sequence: CASSPQGTDNQPQHF.

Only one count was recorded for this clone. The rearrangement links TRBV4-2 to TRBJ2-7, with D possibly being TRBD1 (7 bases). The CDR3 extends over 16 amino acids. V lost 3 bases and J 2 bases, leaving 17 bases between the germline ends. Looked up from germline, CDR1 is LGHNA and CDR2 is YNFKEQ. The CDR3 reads CASSQSEGQITYEQYF. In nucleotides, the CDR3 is TGTGCCAGCAGCCAGTCGGAGGGACAGATAACCTACGAGCAGTACTTC.

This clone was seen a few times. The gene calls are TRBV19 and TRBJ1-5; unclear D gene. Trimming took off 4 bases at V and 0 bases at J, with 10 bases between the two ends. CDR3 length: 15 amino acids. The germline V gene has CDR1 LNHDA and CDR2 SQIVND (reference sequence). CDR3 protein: CASSTQFGSNQPQHF. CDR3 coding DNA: TGTGCCAGTAGTACTCAGTTTGGTAGCAATCAGCCCCAGCATTTT.

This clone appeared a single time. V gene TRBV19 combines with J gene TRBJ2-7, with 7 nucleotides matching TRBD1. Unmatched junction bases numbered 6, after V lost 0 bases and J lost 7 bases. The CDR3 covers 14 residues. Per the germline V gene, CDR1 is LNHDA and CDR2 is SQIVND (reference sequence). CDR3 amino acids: CASSIDTPGGEQYF. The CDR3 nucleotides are TGTGCCAGTAGTATAGACACCCCAGGGGGTGAGCAGTACTTC.

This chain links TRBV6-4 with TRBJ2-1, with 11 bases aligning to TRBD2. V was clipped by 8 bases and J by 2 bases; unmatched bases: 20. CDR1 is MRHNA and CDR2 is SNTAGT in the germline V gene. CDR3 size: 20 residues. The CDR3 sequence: CASQLTSGRGGPGPYNEQFF. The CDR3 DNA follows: TGTGCCAGCCAATTAACTAGCGGGAGAGGTGGTCCCGGACCCTACAATGAGCAGTTCTTC.

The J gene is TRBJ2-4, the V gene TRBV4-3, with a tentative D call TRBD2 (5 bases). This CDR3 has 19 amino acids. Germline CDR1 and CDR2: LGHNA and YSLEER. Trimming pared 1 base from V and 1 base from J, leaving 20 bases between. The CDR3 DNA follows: TGCGCCAGCAGCCAAGCATACCCCCTCGGAGGCTCGGCCAAAAACATTCAGTACTTC. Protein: CASSQAYPLGGSAKNIQYF.